The 22 T cell receptor beta chains in this list originate from one sample, sequenced in a study of radiotherapy plus CTLA-4 blockade in lung cancer. The assay was immunoSEQ multiplex PCR, and TCRdb's table has in-frame clones only and misses some. The sample holds some 98,000 clones, 82% seen once. Sequenced material: peripheral blood, taken from a patient treated with radiotherapy plus ipilimumab. Receptor source: a human donor with non-small cell lung cancer who had a partial response to radiotherapy plus ipilimumab.

The chain links TRBV4-2 to TRBJ2-2, with D possibly being TRBD2 (5 bases). The germline CDR1 and CDR2 sequences are LGHNA and YNFKEQ. V dropped 1 base and J dropped 3 bases, with 12 bases sitting between them. The CDR3 consists of 16 residues. For the CDR3, the DNA is TGTGCCAGCAGCCAAGTTGTAGCGACCGACACCGGGGAGCTGTTTTTT. Translated, it gives CASSQVVATDTGELFF.

The chain uses TRBV2 and TRBJ2-1; tentative D call: TRBD2 (6 bases). Trimming stripped 7 bases from V and 1 base from J, with 17 bases between. Germline CDR1 and CDR2: SNHLY and FYNNEI. The CDR3 contains 16 residues. The CDR3 is CASMDRSGASYNEQFF. CDR3 sequence (DNA): TGTGCCAGCATGGACCGTAGCGGTGCTTCCTACAATGAGCAGTTCTTC. Full variable domain (missing parts from reference TRBV2 and TRBJ2-1): EPEVTQTPSHQVTQMGQEVILRCVPISNHLYFYWYRQILGQKVEFLVSFYNNEISEKSEIFDDQFSVERPDGSNFTLKIRSTKLEDSAMYFCASMDRSGASYNEQFFGPGTRLTVL.

V is TRBV15 and J is TRBJ1-2; TRBD1 aligns across 9 bases. The CDR3 is made up of 14 amino acids. Unmatched junction bases numbered 9, after V lost 5 bases and J lost 8 bases. Germline loops: CDR1 LNHNV, CDR2 YYDKDF (reference sequence). The CDR3 loop is CATSRTGGSGGYTF. The CDR3 region has the DNA TGTGCCACCAGCCGTACAGGGGGCTCGGGGGGCTACACCTTC. The variable domain in full, completed from reference TRBV15 and TRBJ1-2, reads DAMVIQNPRYQVTQFGKPVTLSCSQTLNHNVMYWYQQKSSQAPKLLFHYYDKDFNNEADTPDNFQSRRPNTSFCFLDIRSPGLGDTAMYLCATSRTGGSGGYTFGSGTRLTVV.

The chain links TRBV7-3 to TRBJ2-4; the match to TRBD2 covers 7 bases. The CDR3 loop spans 12 amino acids. The V gene end was trimmed by 9 bases and the J gene end by 6 bases; junction bases not matched to a gene: 5. Germline lookup yields CDR1 SGHTA and CDR2 FQGTGA. CDR3 sequence: CARGGDRNIQYF. The CDR3 DNA reads TGTGCCAGGGGGGGGGATCGAAACATTCAGTACTTC.

The genes are TRBV5-4 and TRBJ1-2; 8 nucleotides match TRBD1. The CDR3 extends over 14 amino acids. Germline assignment: CDR1 SGHNT and CDR2 YYREEE (reference sequence). With 4 bases clipped from V and 0 bases from J, the junction kept 2 bases outside the gene matches. For the CDR3, the DNA is TGTGCCAGCAGCCGGGACAGGACTAACTATGGCTACACCTTC. Translation gives CASSRDRTNYGYTF.

This rearrangement joins TRBV28 to TRBJ2-7; 7 bases match TRBD2. The germline V gene has CDR1 MDHEN and CDR2 SYDVKM. The CDR3 sequence is 14 residues long. The trim removed 6 bases at V and 3 bases at J, leaving 8 bases unmatched. CDR3 residues: CASRVISGDYEQYF. DNA for the CDR3: TGTGCCAGCAGAGTAATAAGCGGGGACTACGAGCAGTACTTC.

V and J are TRBV28 and TRBJ2-3; 9 positions agree with TRBD2. CDR1 MDHEN and CDR2 SYDVKM come from the germline V gene. The junction had 7 bases not matched to a gene; V was cut back by 3 bases and J by 6 bases. This CDR3 is 15 amino acids long. The CDR3 is CASSLSAGGEDTQYF. The CDR3 DNA is TGTGCCAGCAGTTTGTCAGCGGGGGGAGAGGATACGCAGTATTTT.

The V gene is TRBV5-4, the J gene TRBJ2-7; 7 bases are shared with TRBD1. Germline V lookup: CDR1 SGHNT, CDR2 YYREEE (reference sequence). The CDR3 length is 14 residues. Unmatched junction bases numbered 8, after V lost 4 bases and J lost 4 bases. In nucleotides, the CDR3 is TGTGCCAGCAGCCCCACAGGGGTGTCGTACGAGCAGTACTTC. Protein product: CASSPTGVSYEQYF.

The chain combines TRBV11-2 with TRBJ2-7, with 13 positions matching TRBD2. The germline gives CDR1 SGHAT, CDR2 FQNNGV. The CDR3 sequence is 16 residues long. V gave up 5 bases and J gave up 2 bases; unmatched junction bases: 6. The CDR3 sequence: CASSQRGTSGAYEQYF. The CDR3 DNA follows: TGTGCCAGCAGCCAGAGAGGGACTAGCGGGGCCTACGAGCAGTACTTC.

V and J are TRBV18 and TRBJ1-5; 8 bases line up with TRBD1. Germline V gives CDR1 KGHSH, CDR2 LQKENI. The CDR3 is made up of 14 amino acids. Trimming at V came to 3 bases and at J to 10 bases, leaving 8 bases not matched to a gene. The CDR3 nucleotides are TGTGCCAGCTCACCGGGGACAGGCTCGGGACCCCAGCATTTT. This codes for CASSPGTGSGPQHF.

The V gene is TRBV7-9, the J gene TRBJ2-1, with D possibly TRBD2 on 5 matching bases. This CDR3 is built from 13 residues. Germline CDR1 reads SEHNR; CDR2 reads FQNEAQ (reference sequence). The V gene lost 5 bases and the J gene lost 10 bases, with 15 bases spanning the gap. CDR3 sequence: CASSPPLTNEQFF. The CDR3, as DNA: TGTGCCAGCAGCCCGCCCCTGACTAACGAGCAGTTCTTC.

The genes are TRBV5-1 and TRBJ2-5; D is possibly TRBD2 (6 bases). In germline, CDR1 is SGHRS, CDR2 YFSETQ. The ends were cut back, 7 bases at V and 5 bases at J, with 15 bases in the middle. This CDR3 spans 13 amino acids. The CDR3 loop is CASRLEGGETQYF. The CDR3 DNA reads as TGCGCCAGCCGTCTGGAGGGTGGTGAGACCCAGTACTTC.

CDR3 nucleotide sequence: TGCGCCAGCAGCTTGACAGGGGTGAATGAAAAACTGTTTTTT. Protein: CASSLTGVNEKLFF. This chain links TRBV5-1 with TRBJ1-4; 7 positions match TRBD1. Germline CDR1 and CDR2: SGHRS and YFSETQ. Trimming removed 1 base from V and 5 bases from J; junction bases left unmatched: 2. This CDR3 contains 14 residues.

The V and J genes are TRBV7-9 and TRBJ2-1, with 7 bases identical to TRBD1. The germline gives CDR1 SEHNR, CDR2 FQNEAQ (reference sequence). With V trimmed by 5 bases and J by 14 bases, 9 bases remained unmatched. This CDR3 contains 12 residues. The CDR3 sequence is CASSRLTGAKFF. The CDR3 DNA is TGTGCCAGCAGCCGACTCACAGGGGCAAAGTTCTTC.

The chain uses TRBV28 and TRBJ2-7; TRBD1 might be the D (6 bases). The germline V gene encodes CDR1 MDHEN and CDR2 SYDVKM. The V end lost 9 bases, the J end lost 4 bases, and 19 bases lay between the germline ends. The length of the CDR3 is 14 residues. The CDR3 region has the DNA TGTGCCAGTAGGAGAACAGGACAGAGTTACGAGCAGTACTTC. Its protein product is CASRRTGQSYEQYF. Drawing the rest from reference TRBV28 and TRBJ2-7, the complete variable domain is DVKVTQSSRYLVKRTGEKVFLECVQDMDHENMFWYRQDPGLGLRLIYFSYDVKMKEKGDIPEGYSVSREKKERFSLILESASTNQTSMYLCASRRTGQSYEQYFGPGTRLTVT.

The chain uses TRBV5-1 and TRBJ1-1; perhaps TRBD1 as D (5 bases). The germline V and J ends were trimmed by 3 bases and 2 bases, with 14 bases remaining between them. Germline loops: CDR1 SGHRS, CDR2 YFSETQ. The CDR3 spans 15 residues. CDR3: CASSSRQNTNTEAFF. CDR3 nucleotide sequence: TGCGCCAGCAGCTCACGACAGAATACTAACACTGAAGCTTTCTTT.

The chain uses TRBV2 and TRBJ1-1, with a possible D match to TRBD1 (6 bases). Deletions cut 1 base from V and 0 bases from J, with 9 bases between. The CDR3 loop spans 15 amino acids. Germline V CDR1 and CDR2: SNHLY, FYNNEI. CDR3 coding DNA: TGTGCCAGCAGTGAAGAGCAGGGGATGAACACTGAAGCTTTCTTT. This sequence encodes CASSEEQGMNTEAFF.

The rearrangement joins TRBV2 to TRBJ2-5; 8 bases are shared with TRBD2. J was trimmed by 5 bases and V by 3 bases; bases with no gene match: 11. The germline V gene has CDR1 SNHLY and CDR2 FYNNEI. The CDR3 contains 16 residues. As DNA, the CDR3 is TGTGCCAGCAGTGAGGGACTAGAATTTAGGGTGGAGACCCAGTACTTC. This sequence encodes CASSEGLEFRVETQYF.

The J gene is TRBJ2-1, the V gene TRBV19, with 9 bases fitting TRBD2. The germline CDR1 and CDR2 sequences are LNHDA and SQIVND (reference sequence). This CDR3 comprises 15 residues. Trimming cost V 0 bases and J 10 bases; bases outside gene matches: 7. Written as DNA, the CDR3 is TGTGCCAGTAGTATAGAGGGCGGGAGGGGTATGGAGCAGTTCTTC. Protein product: CASSIEGGRGMEQFF.

The chain uses TRBV28 and TRBJ1-1; TRBD1 might be the D (5 bases). Germline V CDR1 and CDR2: MDHEN, SYDVKM. V lost 7 bases and J lost 8, with 20 bases in between. CDR3 size: 14 residues. The CDR3 spells CASNELVGRYEAFF. The CDR3 DNA is TGTGCCAGCAACGAACTCGTGGGGCGCTACGAAGCTTTCTTT.

V and J are TRBV2 and TRBJ2-7, with 9 bases lining up with TRBD2. This CDR3 spans 14 amino acids. J was trimmed by 6 bases and V by 7 bases; bases with no gene match: 10. Germline-derived CDR1 and CDR2 are SNHLY and FYNNEI. The CDR3 here is CASTRASGIIEQYF. The CDR3 DNA reads as TGTGCCAGCACCCGGGCTAGCGGGATTATCGAGCAGTACTTC.

Comment on this clone: This specimen includes other DNA sequences encoding the same CDR3. This chain connects TRBV5-1 to TRBJ1-5, with D possibly TRBD1 on 5 matching bases. The CDR3 consists of 14 residues. Between the trimmed V and J ends, which lost 0 bases and 2 bases, there was a span of 6 bases. Germline V gives CDR1 SGHRS, CDR2 YFSETQ. CDR3 sequence (DNA): TGCGCCAGCAGCTTGGAAGGGGGCAATCAGCCCCAGCATTTT. This gives the protein CASSLEGGNQPQHF.